Listed here are 14 T cell receptor beta chains from one sample, sequenced in a study of OX40 agonist ivuxolimab in advanced cancers. Profiled with immunoSEQ multiplex PCR; TCRdb holds only in-frame clones, not every one. The profile covers tens of thousands of clones, with about 90% appearing a single time and around 56% taken by the ten largest. This sample comprised CD4+ or CD8+ T cells sorted from blood, obtained in a trial of the OX40 agonist ivuxolimab. All receptors derive from an adult with an advanced solid tumor such as melanoma, head and neck, liver or kidney cancer.

This chain joins TRBV7-6 and TRBJ2-3; D gene unclear. Trimming left V 4 bases short and J 0 bases short, with 2 bases between. CDR3 length equals 12 residues. Germline V gene data show CDR1 as SGHVS and CDR2 as FNYEAQ. The CDR3 coding sequence is TGTGCCAGCAGCTATAGCACAGATACGCAGTATTTT. Its protein product is CASSYSTDTQYF. The full variable domain, its missing parts supplied by reference TRBV7-6 and TRBJ2-3, is GAGVSQSPRYKVTKRGQDVALRCDPISGHVSLYWYRQALGQGPEFLTYFNYEAQQDKSGLPNDRFSAERPEGSISTLTIQRTEQRDSAMYRCASSYSTDTQYFGPGTRLTVL.

The chain is built from TRBV6-1 and TRBJ1-1; D is unresolved. The CDR3 contains 13 residues. Trimming removed 4 bases at V and 3 bases at J, with 9 bases between. The germline CDR1 and CDR2 sequences are MNHNS and SASEGT. In DNA, the CDR3 is TGTGCCAGCAGTGCCAACCCGGACACTGAAGCTTTCTTT. Translating it yields CASSANPDTEAFF.

The chain recombines TRBV11-3 with TRBJ2-7, with TRBD1 identical over 7 bases. Germline V gene lookup returns CDR1 SGHNT and CDR2 YENEEA. The CDR3 runs 16 residues. After removal of 5 bases from V and 1 base from J, the junction contained 11 bases not matched to a gene. The CDR3 region is CASSDARDSYSYEQYF. The DNA of the CDR3 is TGTGCCAGCAGCGACGCCCGGGACAGCTATTCCTACGAGCAGTACTTC.

The genes are TRBV7-9 and TRBJ1-2, with a possible D match to TRBD1 (5 bases). Germline V gives CDR1 SEHNR, CDR2 FQNEAQ (reference sequence). The CDR3 covers 12 residues. Trimming stripped 5 bases from V and 6 bases from J, with 10 bases between. CDR3 DNA: TGTGCCAGCAGCACGACAGAGAATGGCTACACCTTC. Translated, it gives CASSTTENGYTF.

This clone appeared once. The genes are TRBV27 and TRBJ2-3; D call uncertain. The CDR3 covers 14 residues. Germline CDR1 MNHEY, CDR2 SMNVEV (reference sequence). Trimming removed 5 bases at V and 0 bases at J, with 9 bases between. The CDR3 reads CASSRSDSTDTQYF. For the CDR3, the DNA is TGTGCCAGCAGTAGGTCGGATAGCACAGATACGCAGTATTTT.

V and J are TRBV14 and TRBJ1-3, with D unresolved. The CDR3 runs 13 residues. The germline gives CDR1 SGHDN, CDR2 FVKESK. V was shortened by 4 bases and J by 4 bases, with 8 bases between the two germline ends. The CDR3 DNA sequence: TGTGCCAGCAGCCCCTTGGGAGGAAACACCATATATTTT. Amino acid sequence: CASSPLGGNTIYF.

This clone came up once. The chain links TRBV6-1 to TRBJ1-2; D uncertain. Trimming cost V 2 bases and J 7 bases, with 5 bases left between them. The CDR3 totals 11 residues. Germline V gene sequence: CDR1 MNHNS, CDR2 SASEGT. The CDR3 DNA follows: TGTGCCAGCAGTGAATTGACTGGCTACACCTTC. Its protein product is CASSELTGYTF.

This clone occurred once. The CDR3 loop is CASSMSGTEAFF. CDR3 DNA: TGTGCCAGTAGTATGTCCGGGACTGAAGCTTTCTTT. The gene calls are TRBV19 and TRBJ1-1; D call uncertain. Trimming cost V 3 bases and J 5 bases, with 7 bases left between them. The CDR3 is 12 residues long. Germline CDR1 and CDR2: LNHDA and SQIVND (reference sequence). The entire variable domain, with the rest obtained from reference TRBV19 and TRBJ1-1, is as follows: DGGITQSPKYLFRKEGQNVTLSCEQNLNHDAMYWYRQDPGQGLRLIYYSQIVNDFQKGDIAEGYSVSREKKESFPLTVTSAQKNPTAFYLCASSMSGTEAFFGQGTRLTVV.

The V and J genes are TRBV19 and TRBJ2-7; maybe TRBD2 (5 bases). The germline gives CDR1 LNHDA, CDR2 SQIVND (reference sequence). The germline V and J ends were trimmed by 5 bases and 6 bases, with 11 bases remaining between them. This CDR3 comprises 12 residues. The CDR3 sequence: CASSPGVSEQYF. In DNA, the CDR3 is TGTGCCAGTAGTCCCGGGGTGAGCGAGCAGTACTTC. The full variable domain, its missing parts supplied by reference TRBV19 and TRBJ2-7, is DGGITQSPKYLFRKEGQNVTLSCEQNLNHDAMYWYRQDPGQGLRLIYYSQIVNDFQKGDIAEGYSVSREKKESFPLTVTSAQKNPTAFYLCASSPGVSEQYFGPGTRLTVT.

This CDR3 reads CASSDSRASTDTQYF. The CDR3 coding sequence is TGTGCCAGCAGTGACTCGAGAGCTAGCACAGATACGCAGTATTTT. V gene TRBV6-4 combines with J gene TRBJ2-3; unclear D gene. There are 15 residues in the CDR3. Germline CDR1 is MRHNA and CDR2 is SNTAGT. Trimming pared 0 bases from V and 0 bases from J, leaving 7 bases between.

This sequence joins TRBV11-2 and TRBJ2-1, with 9 bases aligning to TRBD1. Germline V CDR1 and CDR2: SGHAT, FQNNGV. Trimming took 0 bases from V and 7 from J; bases not matched to a gene: 7. The CDR3 length is 16 residues. DNA of the CDR3: TGTGCCAGCAGCTTAGAGTGGACAGGGGCGGGTAATGAGCAGTTCTTC. This sequence encodes CASSLEWTGAGNEQFF.

The chain's CDR3 is CAIRGGPTSEQYF. DNA of the CDR3: TGTGCCATTCGAGGTGGACCCACCTCCGAGCAGTACTTC. The chain has TRBV10-3 and TRBJ2-7; D unresolved. The germline V gene has CDR1 ENHRY and CDR2 SYGVKD. The CDR3 has 13 amino acids. Trimming pared 9 bases from V and 6 bases from J, leaving 18 bases between.

The rearrangement joins TRBV7-9 to TRBJ1-2, with TRBD1 matching over 7 bases. V was pared by 4 bases and J by 4 bases, with 6 bases of the junction left unmatched. CDR1 and CDR2 from the germline V gene are SEHNR and FQNEAQ (reference sequence). The CDR3 consists of 14 residues. CDR3 amino acids: CASSYGQGVYGYTF. Here the CDR3 DNA reads TGTGCCAGCAGCTACGGGCAGGGGGTCTATGGCTACACCTTC.

The V and J genes are TRBV6-5 and TRBJ2-2, with D maybe TRBD2 (5 bases). Germline loops: CDR1 MNHEY, CDR2 SVGAGI. CDR3 length: 15 residues. Trimming left V 0 bases short and J 3 bases short, with 8 bases between. DNA for the CDR3: TGTGCCAGCAGTTACTCGCCGGGGTACACCGGGGAGCTGTTTTTT. The encoded protein is CASSYSPGYTGELFF.